These 5 T cell receptor beta chains came from one sample sequenced in a study of shared clonotypes between healthy human individuals. Assay: immunoSEQ multiplex PCR; the TCRdb copy retains only in-frame clones and omits some. The data contain approximately 2.5 million clones, approximately 94% of them singletons. The material sequenced was naive CD4+ T cells from PBMCs. Described subset: CD45RA+ positively selected. These receptors originate from a man aged 18 to 30 in good health. Some clones in this sample may be carry-over from other donors' samples.

The gene calls are TRBV6-1 and TRBJ1-1; unclear D gene. The CDR3 is 12 residues long. V lost 8 bases and J 3 bases, leaving 10 bases between the germline ends. Germline CDR1 MNHNS, CDR2 SASEGT. The CDR3 here is CASGTWDTEAFF. The DNA of the CDR3 is TGTGCCAGCGGCACTTGGGACACTGAAGCTTTCTTT.

This chain connects TRBV5-1 to TRBJ2-6; 7 nucleotides align to TRBD2. The CDR3 covers 15 residues. In germline, CDR1 is SGHRS, CDR2 YFSETQ. V lost 4 bases, J lost 2 bases, and 3 bases stayed unmatched. The DNA for the CDR3 is TGCGCCAGCAGCGGGAGGGGCGCTGGGGCCAACGTCCTGACTTTC. Translated: CASSGRGAGANVLTF.

V is TRBV15 and J is TRBJ2-3; 9 positions match TRBD2. The CDR3 is made up of 11 amino acids. CDR1 and CDR2 (germline): LNHNV, YYDKDF (reference sequence). J gave up 5 bases and V 10 bases, and 1 base lay outside the gene matches. CDR3 sequence: CAILAGDTQYF. The CDR3 DNA sequence: TGTGCCATACTAGCGGGAGATACGCAGTATTTT.

The gene calls are TRBV29-1 and TRBJ2-7, with D maybe TRBD1 (6 bases). The CDR3 runs 13 residues. CDR1 is SQVTM and CDR2 is ANQGSEA in the germline V gene. V was pared by 7 bases and J by 2 bases, with 15 bases between. In DNA, the CDR3 is TGCAGCGCAGCCGGGGACACCACCTACGAGCAGTACTTC. Translating it yields CSAAGDTTYEQYF.

This chain joins TRBV6-4 and TRBJ2-5; 9 bases fit TRBD1. CDR1 and CDR2 (germline): MRHNA, SNTAGT. The junction had 5 bases not matched to a gene; V was cut back by 5 bases and J by 1 base. This CDR3 comprises 15 residues. The CDR3 protein is CASSRTGAVQETQYF. The CDR3 DNA sequence: TGTGCCAGCAGTCGGACAGGGGCGGTCCAAGAGACCCAGTACTTC.